The subject of this entry is one TCR beta chain. Time point here: baseline pretreatment blood. Noted treatment: 15 Gy SBRT to primary tumor, nephrectomy 4 weeks later. This sample stems from a study of radiation and T cells in renal cell carcinoma. From germline, CDR1 is SEHNR and CDR2 FQNEAQ (reference sequence). V lost 2 bases and J lost 1, with 11 bases in between. This CDR3 is 15 amino acids long. Libraries were prepared by immunoSEQ multiplex PCR; TCRdb keeps only in-frame clonotypes and omits some of them. The sample lists roughly 150,000 clones; less than 90% were seen once. The receptor's source is a woman in her 70s with renal cell carcinoma. This sequence joins TRBV7-9 and TRBJ1-1; weak D call: TRBD1 (5 bases). The source was blood, collected from a patient whose treatment included radiotherapy and nephrectomy. The CDR3 DNA follows: TGTGCCAGCAGCTTACATTGGGGCCCGAACACTGAAGCTTTCTTT. It translates to CASSLHWGPNTEAFF.